This TCR beta chain was sequenced for a study of CD8+CD57+ T cells in acquired aplastic anemia. The overall study: Average DNA yield from sorted CD4+ and CD8+ cells was around 3 ug.

With respect to this clonotype: The antigen remains unidentified.

This CDR3 contains 15 residues. Germline V CDR1 and CDR2: SGHAT, FQNNGV. V trimming: 7 bases; J trimming: 7 bases; junction bases outside the gene matches: 14. Genomic DNA acted as the template from which TCR beta VDJ combination and CDR3 sequence profiling were carried out. Via MiXCR, TCRdb re-called the reads, giving one row per CDR3 protein. The sample includes approximately 470,000 distinct CDR3 sequences, more than 25% of them seen just once. Whole-study results and caveats: Fewer than 30 CD8+ CDR3 sequences were shared between patients and controls.

In patients chosen for sequencing, flow cytometry had shown CD8+CD57+ cell expansion. Severe acquired aplastic anemia was the diagnosis recorded for all patients. V is TRBV11-2 and J is TRBJ2-7, with 9 nucleotides matching TRBD1. Sequenced input: sorted CD4+, CD8+, or CD8+CD57+ T cells (not recorded which) from PBMCs. The TCR sequence derives from a human donor with aplastic anemia. The CDR3 DNA is TGTGCCAGCACCTCCTTTAGGACAGGGGTGGAGGAGCAGTACTTC. Amino acids: CASTSFRTGVEEQYF.